This record covers a single TCR beta chain. The antigen is not known. The authors extracted RNA and reverse transcribed it into cDNA as the sequencing template. Assay used: immunoSEQ multiplex PCR; TCRdb lists only in-frame clones, some missing. The sample yields about 140,000 clones, roughly half seen once. The data derive from a study of CD8+ T cells in alopecia areata. Study-level findings and limits: Lesional tissue from the scalp (especially in alopecia totalis/universalis) showed higher clonality than normal scalp. The study also sequences resident alphabeta T cells of normal skin in scalp samples.

The V gene's germline CDR1 is SGHNT and CDR2 YYREEE (reference sequence). The CDR3 totals 16 residues. Deletions cut 5 bases from V and 0 bases from J, with 16 bases between. PBMCs provided sorted CD4+ and CD8+ T cells. This specimen was CD4+ T cells sorted from blood, taken at week 0. This sequence originates from a human donor with alopecia areata. This chain links TRBV5-4 with TRBJ2-3; D is possibly TRBD1 or TRBD2 (5 bases each). CDR3 in amino acids: CASRPWDLSSTDTQYF. The CDR3 DNA reads as TGTGCCAGCAGACCCTGGGACCTCTCTAGCACAGATACGCAGTATTTT.